These T cell receptor beta chains were read from a single sample in a study of blood T cell repertoires in COVID-19. Libraries were prepared by immunoSEQ multiplex PCR; TCRdb keeps only in-frame clonotypes and omits some of them. The sample yields under 250,000 clones, roughly four fifths seen once. Source material: PBMCs or T cells enriched from blood (not recorded which). Receptors were obtained from a man between 60 and 70 years old who had recovered from COVID-19. The CDR3 runs from the conserved cysteine through the conserved F or W. D genes are given only for firm matches. Clone size is given for some rows only: seen once, a few or many times, or a class if the clone is expanded.

.,TRBJ1-1,TRBV12-3/TRBV12-4,few,CASSLRRDTEAFF,TGTGCCAGCAGCCTGAGGCGGGACACTGAAGCTTTCTTT
TRBD2,TRBJ2-6,TRBV4-2,few,CASSQVTSGRFSGANVLTF,TGTGCCAGCAGCCAAGTGACTAGCGGGAGATTCTCTGGGGCCAACGTCCTGACTTTC
.,TRBJ1-1,TRBV5-1,.,CASSLAQGLNTEAFF,TGCGCCAGCAGCTTGGCCCAGGGGCTGAACACTGAAGCTTTCTTT
.,TRBJ1-2,TRBV29-1,.,CSVQFRGANYGYTF,TGCAGCGTCCAATTTCGCGGCGCTAACTATGGCTACACCTTC
TRBD1,TRBJ2-1,TRBV29-1,.,CSVLQGVSYNEQFF,TGCAGCGTCCTACAGGGGGTTTCCTACAATGAGCAGTTCTTC
.,TRBJ2-5,TRBV3-1/TRBV3-2,few,CASSQGTGGYF,TGTGCCAGCAGCCAAGGAACAGGTGGATACTTC
.,TRBJ2-7,TRBV11-2,.,CASSLDPKSSYEQYF,TGTGCCAGCAGCTTAGATCCAAAGAGCTCCTACGAGCAGTACTTC
TRBD1,TRBJ2-7,TRBV10-3,few,CAISEGSGQGAYEQYF,TGTGCCATCAGTGAGGGGTCGGGACAGGGGGCGTACGAGCAGTACTTC
TRBD1,TRBJ1-1,TRBV2,.,CASNRDRDDEAFF,TGTGCCAGCAATAGGGACAGGGATGATGAAGCTTTCTTT
TRBD1,TRBJ2-5,TRBV19,.,CASSGQGGETQYF,TGTGCCAGTAGCGGACAGGGGGGAGAGACCCAGTACTTC
.,TRBJ1-1,TRBV25-1,.,CASSEWGGKAFF,TGTGCCAGCAGTGAATGGGGGGGGAAGGCTTTCTTT
.,TRBJ2-3,TRBV29-1,.,CSVQGVPDTQYF,TGCAGCGTACAGGGTGTTCCAGATACGCAGTATTTT
.,TRBJ2-7,TRBV11-3,.,CASSFGGHLFYEQYF,TGTGCCAGCAGCTTTGGGGGACACCTCTTCTACGAGCAGTACTTC
.,TRBJ1-3,TRBV3-1/TRBV3-2,few,CASSQDLSISGNTIYF,TGTGCCAGCAGCCAAGATCTGAGCATCTCTGGAAACACCATATATTTT
.,TRBJ1-1,TRBV7-8,.,CASSLTVNLNTEAFF,TGTGCCAGCAGTTTGACAGTTAACCTGAACACTGAAGCTTTCTTT
.,TRBJ1-1,TRBV5-1,.,CASRGAKMNTEAFF,TGCGCCAGCAGGGGCGCTAAAATGAACACTGAAGCTTTCTTT
.,TRBJ2-7,TRBV5-1,.,CASSLVPGAYEQYF,TGCGCCAGCAGCTTGGTACCTGGAGCCTACGAGCAGTACTTC
.,TRBJ1-1,TRBV19,.,CASSTGDTEAFF,TGTGCCAGTAGTACAGGGGACACTGAAGCTTTCTTT
TRBD1,TRBJ1-1,TRBV12-5,.,CASGLGTGNTEAFF,TGTGCTAGTGGTTTGGGGACAGGCAACACTGAAGCTTTCTTT
TRBD2,TRBJ2-2,TRBV3-1/TRBV3-2,.,CASQTGLADTGELFF,TGTGCCAGCCAAACGGGACTAGCGGATACCGGGGAGCTGTTTTTT
.,TRBJ1-2,TRBV30,.,CAWSSRTPRYGYTF,TGTGCCTGGAGTTCGCGGACACCGCGTTATGGCTACACCTTC
.,TRBJ1-1,TRBV27,.,CASRTYGGNTEAFF,TGTGCCAGCAGGACCTACGGGGGGAACACTGAAGCTTTCTTT
.,TRBJ1-6,TRBV21-1,.,CASSKGCGHPVRSPLHF,TGTGCCAGCAGCAAAGGTTGTGGACACCCCGTTCGTTCACCCCTCCACTTT
.,TRBJ1-1,TRBV18,.,CASSPRQGGNTEAFF,TGTGCCAGCTCACCACGGCAGGGAGGGAACACTGAAGCTTTCTTT
.,TRBJ2-5,TRBV6-1,.,CASSDRAAGTQYF,TGTGCCAGCAGTGACCGGGCGGCGGGGACCCAGTACTTC
TRBD2,TRBJ2-1,TRBV7-2,few,CASSSTSGAPYNEQFF,TGTGCCAGCAGCTCGACTAGCGGGGCCCCCTACAATGAGCAGTTCTTC
.,TRBJ2-1,TRBV2,.,CASRVQGNEQFF,TGTGCCAGCAGGGTCCAGGGGAATGAGCAGTTCTTC